This is a list of T cell receptor beta chains from one sample in a study of T cell changes during pregnancy in multiple sclerosis. Clones were sequenced by immunoSEQ multiplex PCR, and TCRdb holds only the in-frame ones, with some missing. The sample includes roughly 40,000 clones, around 90% of them seen just once. This specimen consisted of CD4+ T cells from peripheral blood mononuclear cells, obtained in the third trimester of pregnancy. Every receptor here comes from a female donor with multiple sclerosis, enrolled in a pregnancy study. The CDR3 runs from the conserved cysteine through the conserved F or W.

V gene	CDR3 protein
TRBV5-4	CASSPGTSLSYEQYF
TRBV19	CASTQGAGLPQHF
TRBV27	CASSLKSLGFDFSGANVLTF
TRBV29-1	CSVGYPQAGETQYF
TRBV27	CASSSFGATEAFF
TRBV18	CASSPYQDRYYTF
TRBV29-1	CSVEADRGRPYGYTF
TRBV15	CATSRSETQYF
TRBV29-1	CSVEAPGGERLSSYNEQFF
TRBV28	CGTETNYGYTF
TRBV6-1	CASRYDRSSNQPQHF
TRBV10-1	CASSDSGSNQPQHF
TRBV18	CASSPPSGRLETQYF
TRBV15	CATSRDGQGRETQYF
TRBV7-2	CASSRDRAGNTIYF
TRBV7-6	CASSLDRSYEQYF
TRBV19	CASSGGRSGNQPQHF
TRBV6-5	CASSSGSGAYEQYF
TRBV2	CASNRGINTGELFF
TRBV6-1	CASPSGPNTGELFF
TRBV14	CASQRLADRGYGYTF
TRBV7-9	CASSFPLAEAFF
TRBV7-9	CASSLTGMNQPQHF
TRBV30	CAWMQGHYGYTF
TRBV6-1	CASFDWENYGYTF
TRBV13	CASSSLKLAGGDYEQYF
TRBV2	CASRSDRVSLQRLNEQFF
TRBV18	CASSPTGANQPQHF
TRBV15	CATSATGGELGEAFF
TRBV2	CASSEDYNQPQHF
TRBV7-8	CASSLGVASGRVTGELFF
TRBV25-1	CASSLLSGANTGELFF
TRBV7-8	CASSIRTAQNTGELFF
TRBV7-6	CASSRLGGANTGELFF
TRBV30	CAWSAQGVTEAFF
TRBV2	CASSEETGGYGYTF
TRBV5-8	CASSLTGQEFQETQYF
TRBV30	CAWSQSTTGRERPQHF
TRBV28	CASSFRTSGSREQYF
TRBV5-6	CASSPGQGTGGYIQYF
TRBV7-8	CASSLTGLSGELFF
TRBV7-6	CASSLITGTGGDGYTF
TRBV14	CASSQSGQVVTF
TRBV5-5	CASSLGQIRLTDTQYF
TRBV2	CASSASGGTYNEQFF
TRBV7-3	CASSQTSGRTDTQYF
TRBV6-5	CASSVKGATEAFF
TRBV23-1	CASIPGQAVEQYF